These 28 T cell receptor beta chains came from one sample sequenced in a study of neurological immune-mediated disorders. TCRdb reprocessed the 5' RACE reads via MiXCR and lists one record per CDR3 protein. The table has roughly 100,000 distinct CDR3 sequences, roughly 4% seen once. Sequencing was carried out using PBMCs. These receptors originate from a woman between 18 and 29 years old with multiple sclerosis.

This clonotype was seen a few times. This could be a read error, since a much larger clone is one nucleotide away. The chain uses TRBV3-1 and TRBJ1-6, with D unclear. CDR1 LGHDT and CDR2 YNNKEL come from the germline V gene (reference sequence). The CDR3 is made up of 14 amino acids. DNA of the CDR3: TGTGCCAGCAGCCAACCCGGAGAGGCTTCACCCCTCAACTTT. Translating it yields CASSQPGEASPLNF.

This chain's CDR3 is CATKEDWDQPQHF. The CDR3 DNA reads as TGTGCCACCAAGGAGGATTGGGATCAGCCCCAGCATTTT. V and J are TRBV7-8 and TRBJ1-5; D gene uncertain. V was trimmed by 10 bases and J by 5 bases, leaving 15 bases between them. Germline values: CDR1 SGHVS, CDR2 FQNEAQ. CDR3 size: 13 residues.

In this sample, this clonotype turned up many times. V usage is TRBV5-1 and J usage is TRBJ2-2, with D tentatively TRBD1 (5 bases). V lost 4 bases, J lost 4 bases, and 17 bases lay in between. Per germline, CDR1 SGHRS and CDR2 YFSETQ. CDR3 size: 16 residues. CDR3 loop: CASSPDGPQGTGELFF. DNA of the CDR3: TGCGCCAGCAGCCCCGACGGGCCCCAGGGCACCGGGGAGCTGTTTTTT. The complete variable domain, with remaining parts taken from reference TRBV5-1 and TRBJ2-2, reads KAGVTQTPRYLIKTRGQQVTLSCSPISGHRSVSWYQQTPGQGLQFLFEYFSETQRNKGNFPGRFSGRQFSNSRSEMNVSTLELGDSALYLCASSPDGPQGTGELFFGEGSRLTVL.

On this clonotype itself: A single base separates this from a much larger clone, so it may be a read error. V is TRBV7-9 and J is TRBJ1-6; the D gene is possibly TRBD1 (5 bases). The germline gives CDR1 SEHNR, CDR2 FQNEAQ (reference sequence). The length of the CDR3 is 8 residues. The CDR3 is CASIGTDF. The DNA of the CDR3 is TGTGCCAGCATAGGGACCGACTTT.

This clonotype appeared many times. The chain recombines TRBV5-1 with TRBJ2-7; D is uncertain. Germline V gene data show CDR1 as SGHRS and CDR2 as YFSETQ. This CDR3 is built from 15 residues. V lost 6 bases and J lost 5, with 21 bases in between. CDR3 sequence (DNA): TGCGCCAGCACCCCGCCGGAAGGGCCGTACGACGAGCAGTACTTC. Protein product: CASTPPEGPYDEQYF.

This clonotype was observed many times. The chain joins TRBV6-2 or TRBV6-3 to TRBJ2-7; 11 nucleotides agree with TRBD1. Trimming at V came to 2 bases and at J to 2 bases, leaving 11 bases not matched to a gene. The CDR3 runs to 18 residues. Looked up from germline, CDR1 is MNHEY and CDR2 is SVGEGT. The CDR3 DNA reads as TGTGCCAGCAGTTACGACACAATCGGGACAGGGGGTGCCTACGAGCAGTACTTC. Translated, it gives CASSYDTIGTGGAYEQYF.

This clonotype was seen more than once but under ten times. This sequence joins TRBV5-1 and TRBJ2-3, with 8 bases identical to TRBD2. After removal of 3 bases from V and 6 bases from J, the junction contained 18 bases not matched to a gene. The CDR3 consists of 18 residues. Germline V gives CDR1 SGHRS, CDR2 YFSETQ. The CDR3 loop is CASSYILSGTRGLDTQYF. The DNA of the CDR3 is TGCGCCAGCAGCTATATACTATCCGGGACTAGAGGTTTGGATACGCAGTATTTT.

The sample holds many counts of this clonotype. As DNA, the CDR3 is TGTGCCAGCAGCCACACAGAACGATTGAGCTACGAGCAGTACTTC. Amino acid sequence: CASSHTERLSYEQYF. This sequence joins TRBV14 and TRBJ2-7; D unresolved. Germline CDR1 is SGHDN and CDR2 is FVKESK. The CDR3 loop spans 15 amino acids. The V end lost 3 bases, the J end lost 3 bases, and 15 bases lay between the germline ends.

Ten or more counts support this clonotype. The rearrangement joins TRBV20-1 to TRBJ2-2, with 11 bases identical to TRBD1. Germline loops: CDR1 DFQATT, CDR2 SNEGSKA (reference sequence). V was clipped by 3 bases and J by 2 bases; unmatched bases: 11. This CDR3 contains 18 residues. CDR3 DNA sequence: TGCAGTGCTAGGGACAGGGGGCTTAGCGGGAGTAACACCGGGGAGCTGTTTTTT. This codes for CSARDRGLSGSNTGELFF.

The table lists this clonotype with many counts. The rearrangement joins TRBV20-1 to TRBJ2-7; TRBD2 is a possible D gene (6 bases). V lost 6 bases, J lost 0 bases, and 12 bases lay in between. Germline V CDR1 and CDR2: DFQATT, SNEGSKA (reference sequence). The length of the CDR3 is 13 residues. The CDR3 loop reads CSAPVADSYEQYF. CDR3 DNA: TGCAGTGCGCCGGTAGCGGACTCCTACGAGCAGTACTTC.

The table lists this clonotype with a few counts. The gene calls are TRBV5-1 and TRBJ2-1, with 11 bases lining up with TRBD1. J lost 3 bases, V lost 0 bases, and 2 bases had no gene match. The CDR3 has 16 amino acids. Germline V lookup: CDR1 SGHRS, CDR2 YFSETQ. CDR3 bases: TGCGCCAGCAGCTTGGGGGGACAGGGGGTCTACAATGAGCAGTTCTTC. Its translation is CASSLGGQGVYNEQFF.

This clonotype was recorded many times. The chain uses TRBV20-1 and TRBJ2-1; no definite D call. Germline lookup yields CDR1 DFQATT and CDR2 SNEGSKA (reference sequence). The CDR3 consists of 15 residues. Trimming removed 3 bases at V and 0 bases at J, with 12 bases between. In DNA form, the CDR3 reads TGCAGTGCTAGTGCCACCTCCAGCTCCTACAATGAGCAGTTCTTC. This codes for CSASATSSSYNEQFF.

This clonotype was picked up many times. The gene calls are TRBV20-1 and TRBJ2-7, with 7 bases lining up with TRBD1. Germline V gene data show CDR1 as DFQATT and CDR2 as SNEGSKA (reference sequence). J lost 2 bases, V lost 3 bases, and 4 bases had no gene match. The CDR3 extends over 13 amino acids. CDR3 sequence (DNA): TGCAGTGCTAGGGGACAGATTCCCTACGAGCAGTACTTC. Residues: CSARGQIPYEQYF.

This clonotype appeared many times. The CDR3 region is CASSEGGGADTQYF. CDR3 in DNA: TGTGCCAGCTCCGAAGGAGGGGGGGCCGATACGCAGTATTTT. The chain is built from TRBV25-1 and TRBJ2-3; weak D call: TRBD2 (7 bases). Trimming removed 8 bases at V and 6 bases at J, with 18 bases between. This CDR3 has 14 residues. Germline V gives CDR1 MGHDK, CDR2 SYGVNS.

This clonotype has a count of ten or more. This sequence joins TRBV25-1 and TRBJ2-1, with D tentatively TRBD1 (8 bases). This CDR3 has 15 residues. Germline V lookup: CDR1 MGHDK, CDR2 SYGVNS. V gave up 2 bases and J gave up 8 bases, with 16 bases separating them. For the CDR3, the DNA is TGTGCCAGCAGTGAAGCACAGGGGGGGAGGCATGAGCAGTTCTTC. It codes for CASSEAQGGRHEQFF.

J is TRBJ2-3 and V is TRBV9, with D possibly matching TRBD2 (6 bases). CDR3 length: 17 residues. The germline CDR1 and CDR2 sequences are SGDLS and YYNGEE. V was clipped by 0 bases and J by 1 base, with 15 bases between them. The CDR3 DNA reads TGTGCCAGCAGCGTAGGTAATAGCGGAACCGGCACAGATACGCAGTATTTT. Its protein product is CASSVGNSGTGTDTQYF.

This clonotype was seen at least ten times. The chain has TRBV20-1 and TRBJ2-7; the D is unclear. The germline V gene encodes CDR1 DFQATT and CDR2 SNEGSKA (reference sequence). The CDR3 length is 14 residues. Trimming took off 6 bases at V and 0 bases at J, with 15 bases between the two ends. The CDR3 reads CSARSTEASYEQYF. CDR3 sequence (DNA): TGCAGTGCAAGGTCCACTGAAGCCTCCTACGAGCAGTACTTC.

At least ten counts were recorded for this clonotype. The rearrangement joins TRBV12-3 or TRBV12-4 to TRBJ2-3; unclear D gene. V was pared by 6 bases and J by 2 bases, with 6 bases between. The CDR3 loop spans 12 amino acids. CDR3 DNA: TGTGCCAGCAGCCAAACCACAGATACGCAGTATTTT. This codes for CASSQTTDTQYF.

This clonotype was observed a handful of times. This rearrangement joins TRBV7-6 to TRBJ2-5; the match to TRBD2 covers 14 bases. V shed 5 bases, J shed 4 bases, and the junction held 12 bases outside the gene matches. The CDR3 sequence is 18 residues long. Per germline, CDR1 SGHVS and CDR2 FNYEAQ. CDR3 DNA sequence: TGTGCCAGCAGCCCCGGGACTAGCGGGGGCGCGTGGGGAGAGACCCAGTACTTC. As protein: CASSPGTSGGAWGETQYF. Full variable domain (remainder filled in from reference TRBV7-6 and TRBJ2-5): GAGVSQSPRYKVTKRGQDVALRCDPISGHVSLYWYRQALGQGPEFLTYFNYEAQQDKSGLPNDRFSAERPEGSISTLTIQRTEQRDSAMYRCASSPGTSGGAWGETQYFGPGTRLLVL.

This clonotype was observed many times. As DNA, the CDR3 is TGTGCCAGCAGCTTAGGAGGGAGGCCTAGCGGGGTATACGAGCAGTACTTC. It yields the protein CASSLGGRPSGVYEQYF. J is TRBJ2-7 and V is TRBV7-2; the match to TRBD2 covers 9 bases. From germline, CDR1 is SGHTA and CDR2 FQGNSA. The CDR3 spans 17 residues. The J segment lost 4 bases and the V segment lost 1 base, leaving 11 bases of the junction unmatched.

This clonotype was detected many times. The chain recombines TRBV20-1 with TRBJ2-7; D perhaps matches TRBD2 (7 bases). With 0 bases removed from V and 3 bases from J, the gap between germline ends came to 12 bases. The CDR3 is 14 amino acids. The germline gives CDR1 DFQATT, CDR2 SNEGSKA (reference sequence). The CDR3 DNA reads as TGCAGTGCTAGAGATCGGGGGGCCGGCTACGAGCAGTACTTC. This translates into CSARDRGAGYEQYF.

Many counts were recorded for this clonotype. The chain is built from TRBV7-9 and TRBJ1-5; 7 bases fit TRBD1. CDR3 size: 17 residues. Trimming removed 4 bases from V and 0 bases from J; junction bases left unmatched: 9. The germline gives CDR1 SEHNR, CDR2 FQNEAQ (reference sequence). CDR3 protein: CASSYSPGTASNQPQHF. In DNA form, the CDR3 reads TGTGCCAGCAGCTATTCGCCTGGGACAGCTAGCAATCAGCCCCAGCATTTT.

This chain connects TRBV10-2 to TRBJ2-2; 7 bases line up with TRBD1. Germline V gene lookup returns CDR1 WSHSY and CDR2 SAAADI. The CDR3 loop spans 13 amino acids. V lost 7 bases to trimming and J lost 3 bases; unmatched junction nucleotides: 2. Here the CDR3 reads CASTDRDTGELFF. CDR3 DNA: TGCGCCAGCACAGACAGGGACACCGGGGAGCTGTTTTTT.

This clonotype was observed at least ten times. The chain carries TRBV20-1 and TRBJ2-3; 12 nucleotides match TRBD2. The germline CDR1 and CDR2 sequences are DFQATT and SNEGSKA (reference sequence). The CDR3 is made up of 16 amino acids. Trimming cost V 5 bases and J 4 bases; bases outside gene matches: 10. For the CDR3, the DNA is TGCAGTGCTCGACTAGCGGGGGCCAGGGTGGCAGATACGCAGTATTTT. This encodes CSARLAGARVADTQYF.

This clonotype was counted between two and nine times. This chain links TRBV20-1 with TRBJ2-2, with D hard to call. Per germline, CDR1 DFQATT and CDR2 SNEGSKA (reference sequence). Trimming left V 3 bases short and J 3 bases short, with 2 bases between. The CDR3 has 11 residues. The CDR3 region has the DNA TGCAGTGCTAGGGACACCGGGGAGCTGTTTTTT. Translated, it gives CSARDTGELFF.

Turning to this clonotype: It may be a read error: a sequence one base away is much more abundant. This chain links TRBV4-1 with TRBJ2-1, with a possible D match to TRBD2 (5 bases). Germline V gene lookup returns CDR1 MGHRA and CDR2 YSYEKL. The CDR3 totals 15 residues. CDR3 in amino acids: CASSRRTQQYNKQFF. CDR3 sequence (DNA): TGCGCCAGCAGCCGCAGGACTCAACAATACAATAAGCAGTTCTTC.

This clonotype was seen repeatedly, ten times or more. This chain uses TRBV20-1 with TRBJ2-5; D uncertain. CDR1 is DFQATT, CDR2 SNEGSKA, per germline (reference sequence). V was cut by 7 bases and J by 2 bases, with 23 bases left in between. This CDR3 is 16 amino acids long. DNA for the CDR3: TGCAGTGACTCCACAATTCGCCGACTGCTTCAAGAGACCCAGTACTTC. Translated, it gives CSDSTIRRLLQETQYF.

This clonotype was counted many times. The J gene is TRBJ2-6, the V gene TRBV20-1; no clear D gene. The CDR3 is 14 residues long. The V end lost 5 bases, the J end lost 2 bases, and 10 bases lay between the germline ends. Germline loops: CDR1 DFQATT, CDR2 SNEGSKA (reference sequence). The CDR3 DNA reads TGCAGTGCTTTTATAGGCACTGGGGCCAACGTCCTGACTTTC. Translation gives CSAFIGTGANVLTF.